The clone carrying this T cell receptor beta chain occurred many times. No antigen is known for it. The data originate from a study of CD8 T cells in ankylosing spondylitis. TCRdb re-derived calls from the 5' RACE reads in MiXCR, one entry per CDR3 protein. The sample yields fewer than 550,000 distinct CDR3 sequences, under 5.5% seen once. Germline V gene data show CDR1 as MNHEY and CDR2 as SVGAGI. There are 15 residues in the CDR3. V dropped 0 bases and J dropped 8 bases, with 11 bases sitting between them. Overall study results and limits: Seemingly characteristic of ankylosing spondylitis blood was a TCR beta motif consisting of eight highly homologous variants.

This clonotype was obtained from a male donor with ankylosing spondylitis. The sample was blood, either unsorted or a sorted T cell fraction (not recorded which). The chain links TRBV6-5 to TRBJ1-6; D is undetermined. The CDR3 DNA sequence: TGTGCCAGCAGTTACTCCGGGGTGGAGTATTCACCCCTCCACTTT. It translates to CASSYSGVEYSPLHF.